This T cell receptor beta chain was documented in a study of cytomegalovirus exposure and HLA in healthy donors. The CDR3 runs to 17 residues. From germline, CDR1 is SGHRS and CDR2 YFSETQ. J gave up 4 bases and V 0 bases, and 11 bases lay outside the gene matches. Data came from immunoSEQ multiplex PCR; TCRdb stores just in-frame clones and leaves some out. This table has about 75,000 clones, around four fifths appearing once. The source material was PBMCs. This clonotype originated in a man younger than 45 in good health and CMV-seronegative. V and J are TRBV5-1 and TRBJ2-3, with 7 bases aligning to TRBD2. CDR3 in DNA: TGCGCCAGCAGCTTGGCCGCTAGCGGTGGGATCGCAGATACGCAGTATTTT. This encodes CASSLAASGGIADTQYF.